Listed below are T cell receptor beta chains from one sample, sequenced in a study of regulatory T cells in long-lasting Graves disease. Each CDR3 protein is one row after TCRdb ran MiXCR on the multiplex PCR reads. Of roughly 350,000 distinct CDR3 sequences listed, 16% were seen once; the top ten hold 20%. These data were also filed under a second study, of T cells in Graves' hyperthyroidism and ophthalmopathy.

The sequences come from peripheral blood mononuclear cells (PBMCs), collected at new diagnosis, from a patient treated with antithyroid drugs. These receptors were taken from a woman aged 18-29 years with Graves disease. CDR3s include the opening cysteine and the closing phenylalanine or tryptophan.

j_call v_call cdr3_aa
TRBJ2-1 TRBV12-3/TRBV12-4 CASSFSDEYNEQFF
TRBJ2-1 TRBV13 CASINQGAYNEQFF
TRBJ2-1 TRBV5-1 CASSNYAGGEQFF
TRBJ2-3 TRBV28 CASSGGTVSTDTQYF
TRBJ1-2 TRBV4-2 CASSQDDRGSYTF
TRBJ2-1 TRBV20-1 CSAPRTSGRWNEQFF
TRBJ2-7 TRBV28 CASSFGGPREQYF
TRBJ1-6 TRBV19 CASTHGGRENSPLHF
TRBJ2-3 TRBV27 CASSPDADTQYF
TRBJ1-1 TRBV19 CASSITTGLNTEAFF
TRBJ2-5 TRBV29-1 CSVEVTGRQETQYF
TRBJ2-1 TRBV6-1 CASSPSLAGLYNEQFF
TRBJ2-3 TRBV11-2 CASSYPSGTQYF
TRBJ2-1 TRBV2 CASSLPGSSYNEQFF
TRBJ1-2 TRBV28 CASSFGGPNYGYTF
TRBJ2-7 TRBV6-1 CASIGQGVRYEQYF
TRBJ1-5 TRBV5-6 CASSFLAGTSGNQPQHF
TRBJ2-1 TRBV5-1 CASSSALLAGGDEQFF
TRBJ2-7 TRBV6-2/TRBV6-3 CASSSPPGQGAYEQYF
TRBJ2-7 TRBV7-8 CASSLEGQPLYEQYF